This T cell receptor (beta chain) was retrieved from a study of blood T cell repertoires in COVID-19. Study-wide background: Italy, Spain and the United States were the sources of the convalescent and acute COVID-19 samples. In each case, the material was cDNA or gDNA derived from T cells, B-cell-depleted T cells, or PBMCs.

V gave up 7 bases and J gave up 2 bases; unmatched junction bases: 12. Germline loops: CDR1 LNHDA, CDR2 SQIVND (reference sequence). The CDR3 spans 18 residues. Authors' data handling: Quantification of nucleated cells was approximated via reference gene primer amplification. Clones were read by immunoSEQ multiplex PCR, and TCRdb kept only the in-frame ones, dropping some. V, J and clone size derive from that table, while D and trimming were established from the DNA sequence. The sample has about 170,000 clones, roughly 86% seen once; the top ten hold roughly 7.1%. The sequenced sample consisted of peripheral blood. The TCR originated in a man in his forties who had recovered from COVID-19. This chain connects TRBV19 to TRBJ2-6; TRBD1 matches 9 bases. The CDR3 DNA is TGTGCCAGTACCCCAGCCGGGACAGGGAAGGCTGGGGCCAACGTCCTGACTTTC. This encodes CASTPAGTGKAGANVLTF.